This T cell receptor (beta chain) originates from a study of blood T cell repertoires in COVID-19. The assay was immunoSEQ multiplex PCR, and TCRdb's table has in-frame clones only and misses some. The sample has roughly 120,000 clones, 78% seen once; the top ten hold about 2.1%. V lost 4 bases to trimming and J lost 3 bases, with 12 bases between them. Germline lookup yields CDR1 SGHTA and CDR2 FQGNSA. The CDR3 is 14 residues long. The sequenced sample was peripheral blood. The chain recombines TRBV7-2 with TRBJ2-5, with D perhaps matching TRBD2 (6 bases). This TCR came from a man aged 70-80 years with acute or convalescent COVID-19. The CDR3 nucleotides are TGTGCCAGCAGCTCCCCTAGCGCTGAAGAGACCCAGTACTTC. Amino acids: CASSSPSAEETQYF.